Below are 15 T cell receptor beta chains sequenced from a single sample in a study of blood T cell repertoires in COVID-19. Repertoires were generated with immunoSEQ multiplex PCR, while TCRdb's copy carries only in-frame clones and drops some. The top ten clones hold 2.5% of a sample with about 140,000 clones, around 90% of them seen once. The sample consisted of peripheral blood. The receptors shown here come from a human donor with COVID-19, enrolled during active disease. The donor label of this sample is uncertain.

This clone has only one observation. The chain uses TRBV5-6 and TRBJ1-1; D might be TRBD1 (6 bases). With 4 bases removed from V and 4 bases from J, the gap between germline ends came to 17 bases. Germline V gives CDR1 SGHDT, CDR2 YYEEEE. The CDR3 runs 15 residues. The CDR3 nucleotides are TGTGCCAGCAGCCGGTTCAACAGGGCTGGCACTGAAGCTTTCTTT. Protein product: CASSRFNRAGTEAFF.

This chain links TRBV19 with TRBJ2-1; no reliable D call. V shed 3 bases and J shed 5 bases, with 5 bases lying between them. CDR3 length equals 12 residues. From germline, CDR1 is LNHDA and CDR2 SQIVND (reference sequence). The CDR3 region is CASSIADNEQFF. The DNA of the CDR3 is TGTGCCAGTAGTATCGCGGACAATGAGCAGTTCTTC.

This chain uses TRBV28 with TRBJ1-5; 10 bases fit TRBD1. Unmatched junction bases numbered 5, after V lost 3 bases and J lost 6 bases. This CDR3 is built from 15 residues. CDR1 and CDR2 (germline): MDHEN, SYDVKM. The CDR3 here is CASSLTGGAGQPQHF. The CDR3 nucleotides read TGTGCCAGCAGTTTGACAGGGGGCGCGGGTCAGCCCCAGCATTTT.

V and J are TRBV11-2 and TRBJ2-7; TRBD2 matches at 9 bases. From germline, CDR1 is SGHAT and CDR2 FQNNGV. The CDR3 covers 15 residues. The J segment lost 6 bases and the V segment lost 3 bases, leaving 9 bases of the junction unmatched. CDR3 in DNA: TGTGCCAGCAGCTTCGAGCCTAGCGGGGTACCCGAGCAGTACTTC. Translated, it gives CASSFEPSGVPEQYF. The variable domain in full, completed from reference TRBV11-2 and TRBJ2-7, reads EAGVAQSPRYKIIEKRQSVAFWCNPISGHATLYWYQQILGQGPKLLIQFQNNGVVDDSQLPKDRFSAERLKGVDSTLKIQPAKLEDSAVYLCASSFEPSGVPEQYFGPGTRLTVT.

The chain joins TRBV6-2 or TRBV6-3 to TRBJ1-2, with 7 bases identical to TRBD1. CDR1 and CDR2 (germline): MNHEY, SVGEGT. This CDR3 comprises 18 residues. V lost 0 bases, J lost 4 bases, and 14 bases stayed unmatched. The chain's CDR3 is CASSYSMPRMTGTYGYTF. The CDR3 DNA reads TGTGCCAGCAGTTACTCCATGCCCCGGATGACAGGGACCTATGGCTACACCTTC.

This chain links TRBV6-5 with TRBJ1-3; no definite D call. Germline CDR1 and CDR2: MNHEY and SVGAGI. This CDR3 has 12 residues. Trimming took 7 bases from V and 3 from J, leaving 7 bases between them. CDR3 protein: CASTDFGNTIYF. Here the CDR3 DNA reads TGTGCCAGCACCGACTTTGGAAACACCATATATTTT.

The chain is built from TRBV19 and TRBJ2-1; the D gene is possibly TRBD2 (6 bases). This CDR3 is 10 amino acids long. V was pared by 4 bases and J by 12 bases, with 7 bases between. Germline assignment: CDR1 LNHDA and CDR2 SQIVND (reference sequence). In DNA, the CDR3 is TGTGCCAGTAGTAACGGGAGGCAGTTCTTC. This sequence encodes CASSNGRQFF.

A few counts support this clone. The chain has TRBV12-1 and TRBJ1-1; the table names TRBD1, a call not compared with the DNA. TRBV12-1 is noted as a pseudogene. The CDR3 totals 18 residues. In DNA form, the CDR3 reads TGTGCCAGCAGGCACCACAGGGTGCAGACCAATTCGAACACTGAAGCTTTCTTT. Translated, it gives CASRHHRVQTNSNTEAFF.

This chain connects TRBV6-5 to TRBJ2-5; 7 bases align to TRBD1. The J segment lost 5 bases and the V segment lost 2 bases, leaving 5 bases of the junction unmatched. CDR3 length equals 14 residues. The germline V gene has CDR1 MNHEY and CDR2 SVGAGI. CDR3 nucleotide sequence: TGTGCCAGCAGTTACGCCGACAGGGCTGAGACCCAGTACTTC. Its translation: CASSYADRAETQYF.

This chain's CDR3 is CAISEHRDRGIYGYTF. CDR3 DNA: TGTGCCATCAGTGAGCACCGGGACAGGGGGATCTATGGCTACACCTTC. The genes are TRBV10-3 and TRBJ1-2; 11 bases align to TRBD1. Germline CDR1 is ENHRY and CDR2 is SYGVKD. The V gene end was trimmed by 2 bases and the J gene end by 4 bases; junction bases not matched to a gene: 6. The CDR3 is 16 residues long.

V gene TRBV3-1 (or the pseudogene TRBV3-2) combines with J gene TRBJ2-2, with TRBD2 as a possible D gene (6 bases). Trimming shortened V by 3 bases and J by 3 bases, and 8 bases separated the two germline ends. CDR1 is LGHDT, CDR2 YNNKEL, per germline (reference sequence). This CDR3 spans 14 amino acids. CDR3 amino acids: CASSQGGDTGELFF. CDR3 DNA sequence: TGTGCCAGCAGCCAGGGGGGAGACACCGGGGAGCTGTTTTTT.

This clone was recorded once. The chain joins TRBV7-9 to TRBJ1-3; the D is unclear. Germline CDR1 and CDR2: SEHNR and FQNEAQ (reference sequence). The V end lost 3 bases, the J end lost 2 bases, and 8 bases lay between the germline ends. The CDR3 runs to 14 residues. In DNA, the CDR3 is TGTGCCAGCAGCTTCGGAGGAACTGGAAACACCATATATTTT. It yields the protein CASSFGGTGNTIYF.

This clone was seen a handful of times. The rearrangement uses TRBV5-1 and TRBJ1-3; D remains ambiguous. Trimming removed 8 bases from V and 0 bases from J, with 15 bases in between. CDR1 SGHRS and CDR2 YFSETQ come from the germline V gene. CDR3 size: 15 residues. This CDR3 is CASTVDTFSGNTIYF. In nucleotides, the CDR3 is TGCGCCAGTACCGTTGACACATTCTCTGGAAACACCATATATTTT.

The rearrangement joins TRBV5-1 to TRBJ1-1; D might be TRBD1 (6 bases). Trimming shortened V by 1 base and J by 7 bases, and 17 bases separated the two germline ends. Germline lookup yields CDR1 SGHRS and CDR2 YFSETQ. The CDR3 covers 15 residues. The CDR3 coding sequence is TGCGCCAGCAGCTTGACCCAGGACAGCGGCGGTGAAGCTTTCTTT. This codes for CASSLTQDSGGEAFF.

The chain couples TRBV6-5 to TRBJ2-7, with D perhaps TRBD1 (5 bases). The CDR3 contains 11 residues. Trimming cost V 6 bases and J 7 bases, with 10 bases left between them. Germline loops: CDR1 MNHEY, CDR2 SVGAGI. In DNA form, the CDR3 reads TGTGCCAGCAGATCCGCAGGGGAGCAGTACTTC. It translates to CASRSAGEQYF.